This T cell receptor beta chain derives from a study of OX40 agonist ivuxolimab in advanced cancers. About the full investigation: Ivuxolimab was a fully human IgG2 agonistic monoclonal antibody targeting the costimulatory receptor OX40 (CD134). Intravenous ivuxolimab was administered to patients every 2 weeks at six dose levels: 0.01, 0.1, 0.3, 1.5, 3 and 10 mg/kg. Among the 52 dose-escalation patients, around 20 had hepatocellular carcinoma, roughly 15 melanoma, 9 renal cell carcinoma and 9 head and neck cancer. In the dose-escalation cohort, approximately 83% of patients were male, and the mean age was 60 years with a range of roughly 20 to 80. Patients were allowed to have had prior anti-PD-1, anti-PD-L1 or anti-CTLA-4 therapy, and 30% to 40% of the dose-escalation patients had been treated with checkpoint inhibitors. Partial responses were achieved by three dose-escalation patients, of whom one had hepatocellular carcinoma and two had cutaneous melanoma. The purpose of peripheral TCRbeta sequencing was to test whether ivuxolimab changed TCR sequence diversity and led to clonal T-cell expansion. The paper describes the monotherapy dose-escalation part (N = 52 patients) of the phase I trial of ivuxolimab. Beyond this particular receptor, the publication reports: At doses of 0.1 to 3.0 mg/kg, clonal expansion of both CD4+ and CD8+ blood T cells was observed from baseline to week 6. Which antigens the clonally expanded peripheral T cells were specific for was not determined. In the 0.1-3.0 mg/kg groups, partial responders had among the lowest normalized peripheral clonal expansion, particularly in CD8+ T cells. Low levels of normalized T-cell clonal expansion were also shown by some nonresponding patients. On average, CD8+ T cells showed more expanded clones than CD4+ T cells after ivuxolimab.

For sequencing of the TCRbeta CDR3 region, genomic DNA was extracted from the sorted cells. The immunoSEQ Assay was used to sequence the TCRbeta CDR3 regions. Sourced from immuneACCESS, this table was stored by TCRdb with only in-frame sequences that have V and J called. A share of the clones is absent; for the studies checked, an unresolved V gene accounts for under half, and the remainder has no known explanation. This sample gives tens of thousands of clones in total; over 65% of them show up just once. Approximately 25% of the sample comes from the top ten. The trial excluded patients who had a history of autoimmune disease or who were on systemic immunosuppression. In every dose cohort, peripheral blood was drawn for TCR sequencing at baseline, cycle 4 day 1, and cycle 7 day 1. The samples were drawn from a first-in-human, open-label, multicenter phase I dose-escalation trial of ivuxolimab. Adults with locally advanced or metastatic melanoma, renal cell, hepatocellular, or head and neck squamous cell carcinoma were enrolled in the trial. Before TCR sequencing, CD4+ T cells and CD8+ T cells were sorted from peripheral blood as separate populations.

CDR1 is given as SGDLS and CDR2 as YYNGEE, both from the germline V gene. From cysteine to phenylalanine, the CDR3 is 14 amino acids long. The CDR3 DNA has 42 bases and is translated from base 1. V gives up 7 bases and J gives up 4 bases, and the segment between their germline ends measures 15 bases. This clone was seen only once. The antigen it binds to is not known. It has no much larger one-base neighbor in the sample; base qualities were not kept. The receptor was isolated from an adult with an advanced solid tumor such as melanoma, head and neck, liver or kidney cancer. The chain was built from TRBV9 and TRBJ1-3, with TRBD1 as a weak D call on 5 bases. The material sequenced was CD4+ or CD8+ T cells sorted from blood, taken in a trial of the OX40 agonist ivuxolimab. The CDR3 protein is CASGVEGQGNTIYF. The DNA reads TGTGCCAGCGGGGTAGAGGGGCAAGGAAACACCATATATTTT.